This T cell receptor beta chain was sequenced in a study of T cell changes during pregnancy in multiple sclerosis. This clone was picked up one time. TCRdb keeps only in-frame clones here, not all; method: immunoSEQ multiplex PCR. The table records tens of thousands of clones, roughly 91% of them present only once. The CDR3 is 15 amino acids. V dropped 6 bases and J dropped 0 bases, with 13 bases sitting between them. Germline V gene lookup returns CDR1 MNHEY and CDR2 SVGAGI. The chain links TRBV6-5 to TRBJ2-3, with D possibly matching TRBD2 (6 bases). Source: CD8+ T cells from peripheral blood mononuclear cells, taken before pregnancy. The receptor was isolated from a female donor with multiple sclerosis, enrolled in a pregnancy study. This chain's CDR3 is CASRYSGPSTDTQYF. DNA of the CDR3: TGTGCCAGCAGGTATAGCGGCCCTAGCACAGATACGCAGTATTTT.